This T cell receptor (beta chain) emerged from a study of blood T cell repertoires in COVID-19. For the study at large: From the United States, Italy and Spain came samples of acute and convalescent COVID-19. The analysed material was cDNA or gDNA that came from T cells, B-cell-depleted T cells, or PBMCs.

The junction had 5 bases not matched to a gene; V was cut back by 1 base and J by 7 bases. Per germline, CDR1 SNHLY and CDR2 FYNNEI. The CDR3 extends over 14 amino acids. Per the original methods: For nucleated cells, counts were estimated from reference gene primer amplification. Clones were sequenced by immunoSEQ multiplex PCR, and TCRdb holds only the in-frame ones, with some missing. V and J calls and clone size are given by that table; D and trimming were obtained from the DNA. This table holds approximately 220,000 clones, 83% found once. Sequencing was performed on peripheral blood. This sequence joins TRBV2 and TRBJ1-1; 8 bases match TRBD1. The source is a woman between 35 and 50 years old with active or convalescent COVID-19. CDR3 sequence: CASSEGAGQDEAFF. Written as DNA, the CDR3 is TGTGCCAGCAGTGAAGGGGCGGGACAGGATGAAGCTTTCTTT. The full variable domain, rest sourced from reference TRBV2 and TRBJ1-1, is EPEVTQTPSHQVTQMGQEVILRCVPISNHLYFYWYRQILGQKVEFLVSFYNNEISEKSEIFDDQFSVERPDGSNFTLKIRSTKLEDSAMYFCASSEGAGQDEAFFGQGTRLTVV.